This record looks at one TCR beta chain sequence and its context. This clonotype was seen at least ten times. Its recognized antigen is unknown. Per-base quality was not reported, and no clone a single base away is much larger than it. The protocol used for the library was 5' RACE. Reads for this sample came from a NextSeq 500. The TCR library protocol attached unique molecular identifiers to individual cDNA molecules to correct for sequencing error and PCR bias. Both TCR alpha and beta chains were sequenced, and tight co-correlation was observed between alpha and beta sequence abundances in each sample. Processing in the source paper ran as follows. Decombinator V4 was used to perform V gene, J gene and CDR3 annotation of TCR sequences. Expanded TCRs were defined as changing significantly between any two time points under a Poisson model with p below 0.0001. TCR abundances were normalised to the total number of TCRs sequenced per sample and were expressed as counts per million. TRAV1-2 paired with TRAJ12, TRAJ20 or TRAJ33 defined MAIT TCRs, while TRAV10 paired with TRAJ18 defined iNKT TCRs. VDJdb, accessed 1 November 2021, was searched for CMV, EBV and SARS-CoV-2 annotated TCRs, with TCRs annotated for multiple antigens excluded. TCRdb cleaned the public reads at Q25 with fastp, built clones with MiXCR and kept in-frame beta chains. Rows with one shared CDR3 protein collapse into an entry with the most common genes and DNA. The V and J calls were determined by TCRdb, not by the authors. Within this sample are approximately 42,000 distinct CDR3 sequences, with over 5% of them counted one time only. Roughly 12% of the sample rests with the top ten.

CDR1 and CDR2 are read off the germline V gene (reference sequence) as DFQATT and SNEGSKA. Inclusive of the bounding cysteine and phenylalanine, the CDR3 is 14 residues long. CDR3 DNA only is kept here, 42 bases in frame from base 1. The V and J ends are trimmed by 0 bases and 1 base, leaving 9 bases between them. A case-control design nested within a healthcare worker cohort in London, UK, was used, with weekly nasopharyngeal swab PCR tests and blood sampling performed. Healthcare workers were enrolled in the week of the UK lockdown, from 23 to 31 March 2020, and were followed every week for up to roughly 15 weeks. This entry belongs to a study of early T cells in non-severe SARS-CoV-2 infection (dated by TCRdb to the early 2020s). For context, the study as a whole: Because TCR sequencing was done on bulk RNA from unsorted whole blood, the alpha and beta chains could not be paired. Summary of the overall study and its limitations: VDJdb matching was skewed toward anti-spike CD8 responses, so virus-specific expansions were likely underestimated and private and CD4 specificities were missed.

The sample comprised whole blood. The V and J segments used are TRBV20-1 and TRBJ1-1; the D gene assignment is ambiguous. This TCR was recovered from an adult who was a healthcare worker with PCR-confirmed SARS-CoV-2 infection or an uninfected control (not recorded which). The base sequence is TGCAGTGCTAGAGATCCAGGTCAGAACACTGAAGCTTTCTTT. The translation is CSARDPGQNTEAFF.